This record covers a single TCR beta chain. Its antigen is not identified. A read error may produce the germline difference seen at one junction end. The data were obtained in a study of blood T cells in healthy people across ages. General observations from the study: Per million T cells, TCR beta diversity dropped about linearly as age rose.

Those donating, healthy Caucasian individuals from Russia, were aged about 6 to 90. Extraction of total RNA produced a minimum of 6 micrograms from each sample. Using a J-beta primer mix together with a sample-barcoded 5' primer, a second PCR was run for about 6 to 11 cycles. TCRdb reprocessed the 5' RACE reads with MiXCR, giving one entry per CDR3 protein. The sample contains hundreds of thousands of distinct CDR3 sequences, approximately 44% of which appear only once. There are 18 residues in the CDR3. Germline V lookup: CDR1 SGHRS, CDR2 YFSETQ. The source of this sequence is a man between 60 and 75 years old in good health. The sequenced sample was blood. This chain connects TRBV5-1 to TRBJ2-3; 11 positions match TRBD2. The CDR3 sequence: CASSPGRTSGRRTDAQYF. The DNA of the CDR3 is TGCGCCAGCAGCCCAGGGAGGACTAGCGGGCGACGCACAGATGCGCAGTATTTT.